This is a list of T cell receptor beta chains from one sample in a study of human T cells and chemical hapten exposure. TCRdb analysed the RACE reads with MiXCR anew, one entry per CDR3 protein. This sample has approximately 77,000 distinct CDR3 sequences, with roughly 15% found just once. Sequenced here: whole blood, sampled in connection with sensitization to the hapten diphenylcyclopropenone (DPC). The receptor source for this set is a woman aged 45 to 65 with alopecia areata. Some clones in this sample may be carry-over from other donors' samples. CDR3s include the opening cysteine and the closing phenylalanine or tryptophan. A D gene is named only where the DNA matches it firmly. Size is omitted from some rows. Given values are once, few, many or a class for expanded clones.

J: TRBJ1-1
V: TRBV6-5
size: -
D: -
CDR3: CASSASIRVNTEAFF
DNA: TGTGCCAGCAGTGCCAGTATCCGGGTGAACACTGAAGCTTTCTTT

J: TRBJ2-1
V: TRBV20-1
size: few
D: TRBD2
CDR3: CSASSHTTSGSPNEQFF
DNA: TGCAGTGCTAGTTCCCATACGACTAGCGGGAGTCCCAATGAGCAGTTCTTC

J: TRBJ1-5
V: TRBV20-1
size: once
D: -
CDR3: CSARAGRGNQPQHF
DNA: TGCAGTGCTAGAGCGGGTCGGGGCAATCAGCCCCAGCATTTT

J: TRBJ2-5
V: TRBV20-1
size: few
D: -
CDR3: CGAPRNVQETQYF
DNA: TGCGGTGCTCCACGTAATGTCCAAGAGACCCAGTACTTC

J: TRBJ2-3
V: TRBV7-2
size: few
D: -
CDR3: CASSLPAGSGTDTQYF
DNA: TGTGCCAGCAGCCTACCCGCCGGGTCGGGCACAGATACGCAGTATTTT

J: TRBJ2-3
V: TRBV7-9
size: -
D: TRBD2
CDR3: CASSLGPKTSGSTDTQYF
DNA: TGTGCCAGCAGCTTAGGCCCCAAGACTAGCGGGAGCACAGATACGCAGTATTTT

J: TRBJ2-2
V: TRBV28
size: -
D: -
CDR3: CASSYPRGRGRWNTGELFF
DNA: TGTGCCAGCAGCTACCCCCGGGGTAGGGGACGCTGGAACACCGGGGAGCTGTTTTTT

J: TRBJ2-2
V: TRBV6-4
size: -
D: -
CDR3: CASSEGSAAGELFF
DNA: TGTGCCAGCAGTGAGGGGAGCGCGGCCGGGGAGCTGTTTTTT

J: TRBJ2-5
V: TRBV11-1
size: few
D: -
CDR3: CASSPNRAQETQYF
DNA: TGTGCCAGCAGCCCCAACAGGGCACAAGAGACCCAGTACTTC

J: TRBJ1-5
V: TRBV20-1
size: few
D: TRBD1
CDR3: CSAREGQLNQPQHF
DNA: TGCAGTGCTAGAGAGGGACAGTTAAATCAGCCCCAGCATTTT

J: TRBJ2-1
V: TRBV7-6
size: -
D: TRBD2
CDR3: CASSISGSQYNEQFF
DNA: TGTGCCAGCAGCATTAGCGGGTCCCAGTACAATGAGCAGTTCTTC

J: TRBJ2-2
V: TRBV4-2
size: -
D: TRBD2
CDR3: CASSQALAGKNTGELFF
DNA: TGTGCCAGCAGCCAAGCTCTAGCGGGCAAGAACACCGGGGAGCTGTTTTTT

J: TRBJ2-1
V: TRBV5-8
size: many
D: -
CDR3: CASSLFHGSSSYNEQFF
DNA: TGTGCCAGCAGCTTGTTTCATGGTTCTTCCTCCTACAATGAGCAGTTCTTC

J: TRBJ1-1
V: TRBV7-2
size: many
D: -
CDR3: CASSLVGMNTEAFF
DNA: TGTGCCAGCAGCTTAGTTGGGATGAACACTGAAGCTTTCTTT

J: TRBJ1-2
V: TRBV12-3/TRBV12-4
size: few
D: TRBD1
CDR3: CASSPQGGRIGYTF
DNA: TGTGCCAGCAGTCCCCAGGGGGGGAGAATTGGCTACACCTTC

J: TRBJ2-5
V: TRBV4-2
size: few
D: -
CDR3: CASSQDHLEVGETQYF
DNA: TGTGCCAGCAGCCAAGATCACCTAGAAGTCGGGGAGACCCAGTACTTC

J: TRBJ2-1
V: TRBV6-2/TRBV6-3
size: few
D: -
CDR3: CASSSPVSGYNEQFF
DNA: TGTGCCAGCAGTTCCCCTGTAAGCGGATACAATGAGCAGTTCTTC

J: TRBJ2-1
V: TRBV7-9
size: -
D: -
CDR3: CASSPFGWGYNEQFF
DNA: TGTGCCAGCAGCCCCTTCGGCTGGGGGTACAATGAGCAGTTCTTC

J: TRBJ1-1
V: TRBV20-1
size: many
D: -
CDR3: CSASKRGGGTEAFF
DNA: TGCAGTGCCTCCAAGAGGGGGGGAGGCACTGAAGCTTTCTTT

J: TRBJ2-7
V: TRBV20-1
size: -
D: TRBD2
CDR3: CSAVKLAGVGYEQYF
DNA: TGCAGTGCCGTAAAACTAGCGGGAGTCGGCTACGAGCAGTACTTC

J: TRBJ2-3
V: TRBV11-3
size: few
D: -
CDR3: CASSLGVRNTQYF
DNA: TGTGCCAGCAGCTTAGGAGTTCGGAATACGCAGTATTTT

J: TRBJ1-2
V: TRBV4-1
size: -
D: -
CDR3: CASSLGSWGTNYGYTF
DNA: TGCGCCAGCAGCTTAGGGTCCTGGGGGACTAACTATGGCTACACCTTC

J: TRBJ1-1
V: TRBV7-2
size: few
D: TRBD1
CDR3: CASSPLGQDTEAFF
DNA: TGTGCCAGCAGCCCCCTGGGACAGGACACTGAAGCTTTCTTT

J: TRBJ2-1
V: TRBV12-3/TRBV12-4
size: -
D: TRBD2
CDR3: CASSFPSSGRGNEQFF
DNA: TGTGCCAGCAGCTTTCCCTCTAGCGGGAGAGGCAATGAGCAGTTCTTC

J: TRBJ1-1
V: TRBV7-2
size: -
D: TRBD1
CDR3: CASSLAWDRMAFF
DNA: TGTGCCAGCAGCTTAGCGTGGGACAGAATGGCTTTCTTT

J: TRBJ2-6
V: TRBV3-1
size: few
D: TRBD2
CDR3: CASSQALAGVHSGANVLTF
DNA: TGTGCCAGCAGCCAAGCGCTAGCGGGAGTCCACTCTGGGGCCAACGTCCTGACTTTC

J: TRBJ1-1
V: TRBV28
size: -
D: -
CDR3: CASLMNTEAFF
DNA: TGTGCCAGCTTAATGAACACTGAAGCTTTCTTT

J: TRBJ1-2
V: TRBV7-2
size: -
D: -
CDR3: CASSPAGLYGYTF
DNA: TGTGCCAGCAGTCCCGCAGGGCTCTATGGCTACACCTTC